One sample yielded the 21 T cell receptor beta chains listed below, sequenced in a study of OX40 agonist ivuxolimab in advanced cancers. Only in-frame clones appear in the TCRdb table, and some are missing; sequencing was by immunoSEQ multiplex PCR. Here the sample spans around 63,000 clones, more than 80% being singletons. The specimen comprised CD4+ or CD8+ T cells sorted from blood, sampled in a trial of the OX40 agonist ivuxolimab. These receptor sequences come from an adult with an advanced solid tumor such as melanoma, head and neck, liver or kidney cancer.

The rearrangement links TRBV5-5 to TRBJ2-6; no clear D. Germline lookup yields CDR1 SGHKS and CDR2 YYEKEE (reference sequence). The CDR3 spans 13 residues. The V end lost 1 base, the J end lost 4 bases, and 3 bases lay between the germline ends. The CDR3 sequence: CASSLLGANVLTF. CDR3 sequence (DNA): TGTGCCAGCAGCTTGTTGGGGGCCAACGTCCTGACTTTC.

This rearrangement joins TRBV5-1 to TRBJ2-1; D might be TRBD2 (5 bases). The germline CDR1 and CDR2 sequences are SGHRS and YFSETQ. Trimming pared 0 bases from V and 10 bases from J, leaving 11 bases between. The CDR3 covers 13 residues. The CDR3 spells CASSLAGSREQFF. CDR3 nucleotides: TGCGCCAGCAGCTTGGCGGGGTCAAGGGAGCAGTTCTTC.

The rearrangement joins TRBV9 to TRBJ1-1; D is uncertain. The germline gives CDR1 SGDLS, CDR2 YYNGEE. The germline V and J ends were trimmed by 1 base and 5 bases, with 9 bases remaining between them. This CDR3 contains 13 residues. Here the CDR3 DNA reads TGTGCCAGCAGCGTAAGTACACTTACTGAAGCTTTCTTT. Translated, it gives CASSVSTLTEAFF.

This rearrangement joins TRBV10-2 to TRBJ2-7, with D perhaps TRBD1 (5 bases). Trimming shortened V by 10 bases and J by 4 bases, and 11 bases separated the two germline ends. Germline loops: CDR1 WSHSY, CDR2 SAAADI. The CDR3 has 11 residues. CDR3 amino acids: CATARGYEQYF. In nucleotides, the CDR3 is TGCGCCACCGCAAGGGGTTACGAGCAGTACTTC.

The chain couples TRBV18 to TRBJ2-5; no clear D. Germline loops: CDR1 KGHSH, CDR2 LQKENI. V was trimmed by 6 bases and J by 5 bases, leaving 13 bases between them. The CDR3 loop spans 13 amino acids. CDR3 coding DNA: TGTGCCAGCTCGCTTGGAAACGCCGAGACCCAGTACTTC. Translation: CASSLGNAETQYF.

The chain uses TRBV11-2 and TRBJ2-2; 11 bases map to TRBD2. This CDR3 spans 17 amino acids. Trimming cost V 5 bases and J 5 bases; bases outside gene matches: 10. Germline loops: CDR1 SGHAT, CDR2 FQNNGV. CDR3 sequence reads: CASSPSGGRTGTGELFF. The CDR3 region has the DNA TGTGCCAGCAGCCCTAGCGGGGGGCGGACTGGGACCGGGGAGCTGTTTTTT.

The rearrangement joins TRBV7-2 to TRBJ2-3, with unresolved D. V shed 3 bases and J shed 5 bases, with 15 bases lying between them. CDR1 is SGHTA, CDR2 FQGNSA, per germline. This CDR3 is 15 amino acids long. The CDR3 here is CASSFWVGTRDTQYF. Written as DNA, the CDR3 is TGTGCCAGCAGCTTCTGGGTTGGCACACGAGATACGCAGTATTTT.

The chain joins TRBV28 to TRBJ1-5, with TRBD1 matching 7 bases. The length of the CDR3 is 12 residues. With V trimmed by 7 bases and J by 7 bases, 4 bases remained unmatched. CDR1 and CDR2 (germline): MDHEN, SYDVKM. The CDR3 loop is CASNSQGQPQHF. The CDR3 nucleotides read TGTGCCAGCAACTCACAGGGGCAGCCCCAGCATTTT.

The V call is TRBV7-3, the J call TRBJ2-2; D may be TRBD1 (5 bases). The germline V gene has CDR1 SGHTA and CDR2 FQGTGA. The CDR3 spans 15 residues. The germline V and J ends were trimmed by 2 bases and 4 bases, with 11 bases remaining between them. CDR3 in DNA: TGTGCCAGCAGCTTAGATGTCAGGGTCACCGGGGAGCTGTTTTTT. Translation gives CASSLDVRVTGELFF.

The chain uses TRBV28 and TRBJ1-2, with D hard to call. The CDR3 is 14 residues long. The ends were cut back, 6 bases at V and 4 bases at J, with 15 bases in the middle. Germline CDR1 reads MDHEN; CDR2 reads SYDVKM. The CDR3 sequence: CASRGNGEGYGYTF. The CDR3 DNA follows: TGTGCCAGCAGGGGTAACGGGGAGGGCTATGGCTACACCTTC.

The rearrangement joins TRBV15 to TRBJ2-5, with D possibly matching TRBD1 (5 bases). The germline V and J ends were trimmed by 2 bases and 6 bases, with 19 bases remaining between them. Germline V lookup: CDR1 LNHNV, CDR2 YYDKDF (reference sequence). CDR3 size: 16 residues. CDR3 coding DNA: TGTGCCACCAGCAGATGGGGCTCGTCTGAAGGGAAGACCCAGTACTTC. This gives the protein CATSRWGSSEGKTQYF.

V is TRBV9 and J is TRBJ1-4, with D perhaps matching TRBD1 (6 bases). CDR3 length: 15 residues. CDR1 is SGDLS, CDR2 YYNGEE, per germline. Trimming removed 5 bases from V and 8 bases from J, with 19 bases in between. CDR3 sequence: CASRVRQGTGEKLFF. CDR3 nucleotide sequence: TGTGCCAGCAGAGTTAGGCAGGGGACTGGAGAAAAACTGTTTTTT.

This chain uses TRBV14 with TRBJ2-3, with unresolved D. The CDR3 loop spans 13 amino acids. V lost 0 bases to trimming and J lost 3 bases, with 4 bases between them. The germline V gene encodes CDR1 SGHDN and CDR2 FVKESK. As DNA, the CDR3 is TGTGCCAGCAGCCAAGATCTTACAGATACGCAGTATTTT. This codes for CASSQDLTDTQYF.

The chain combines TRBV20-1 with TRBJ2-3; TRBD1 agrees at 7 bases. Looked up from germline, CDR1 is DFQATT and CDR2 is SNEGSKA (reference sequence). There are 11 residues in the CDR3. Written as DNA, the CDR3 is TGCAAGACAGGGCCCACAGATACGCAGTATTTT. Its translation is CKTGPTDTQYF.

The V and J genes are TRBV5-1 and TRBJ1-5, with D tentatively TRBD1 (5 bases). Germline V lookup: CDR1 SGHRS, CDR2 YFSETQ. Deletions cut 2 bases from V and 0 bases from J, with 12 bases between. The CDR3 is made up of 16 amino acids. The CDR3 bases are TGCGCCAGCAGCTTCACAGGTCCGTATAGCAATCAGCCCCAGCATTTT. This sequence encodes CASSFTGPYSNQPQHF.

V and J are TRBV5-1 and TRBJ2-2; D may be TRBD2 (7 bases). V lost 0 bases and J 3 bases, leaving 15 bases between the germline ends. The CDR3 length is 17 residues. Germline CDR1 reads SGHRS; CDR2 reads YFSETQ. This chain's CDR3 is CASSLVGRGRDTGELFF. In nucleotides, the CDR3 is TGCGCCAGCAGCTTGGTCGGGCGGGGGCGAGACACCGGGGAGCTGTTTTTT. Filled out from reference TRBV5-1 and TRBJ2-2, the complete variable domain reads KAGVTQTPRYLIKTRGQQVTLSCSPISGHRSVSWYQQTPGQGLQFLFEYFSETQRNKGNFPGRFSGRQFSNSRSEMNVSTLELGDSALYLCASSLVGRGRDTGELFFGEGSRLTVL.

V is TRBV5-1 and J is TRBJ1-4, with 9 bases that match TRBD1. J gave up 10 bases and V 0 bases, and 13 bases lay outside the gene matches. The CDR3 covers 17 residues. Germline loops: CDR1 SGHRS, CDR2 YFSETQ. The CDR3 DNA is TGCGCCAGCAGCTTGGAGGGACAGGGTCAAACGTACGGAAAACTGTTTTTT. Its protein product is CASSLEGQGQTYGKLFF.

This clone appeared once. The chain employs TRBV27 and TRBJ2-7; 8 nucleotides agree with TRBD2. Looked up from germline, CDR1 is MNHEY and CDR2 is SMNVEV (reference sequence). The CDR3 spans 14 residues. The J segment lost 5 bases and the V segment lost 3 bases, leaving 6 bases of the junction unmatched. The CDR3 loop is CASSFRREAHEQYF. CDR3 in DNA: TGTGCCAGCAGTTTCCGGCGGGAGGCCCACGAGCAGTACTTC.

The rearrangement links TRBV19 to TRBJ2-7; 10 bases are shared with TRBD1. Losses at the gene ends were 6 bases for V and 3 bases for J; bases not matched to a gene: 5. Germline CDR1 LNHDA, CDR2 SQIVND (reference sequence). This CDR3 spans 14 amino acids. Here the CDR3 reads CASRRQGANYEQYF. Here the CDR3 DNA reads TGTGCCAGTAGAAGACAGGGGGCGAACTACGAGCAGTACTTC.

This chain links TRBV5-1 with TRBJ2-3; 7 nucleotides agree with TRBD1. The V and J ends lost 4 bases and 5 bases, in that order; junction bases with no gene match: 10. CDR1 and CDR2 (germline): SGHRS, YFSETQ. The CDR3 length is 15 residues. In nucleotides, the CDR3 is TGCGCCAGCAGCAACACAGGGGTTGCGGGAGATACGCAGTATTTT. This translates into CASSNTGVAGDTQYF.

In its sample, this clone was seen a few times. The J gene is TRBJ1-4, the V gene TRBV6-5; D uncertain. Germline V CDR1 and CDR2: MNHEY, SVGAGI. Between the trimmed V and J ends, which lost 7 bases and 8 bases, there was a span of 17 bases. This CDR3 has 14 residues. The CDR3 bases are TGTGCCAGCACCAGAAATTCACTGGGAGAAAAACTGTTTTTT. Translating gives CASTRNSLGEKLFF.